This T cell receptor (beta chain) was profiled in a study of cytomegalovirus exposure and HLA in healthy donors. As for the study in general: Among about 200 million T cells, an earlier analysis found around 100 million unique TCR beta sequences. Study-level results: With later analysis, a missense DCLRE1C variant became linked to TCR beta V- and J-gene trimming.

Germline lookup yields CDR1 SGHRS and CDR2 YFSETQ. CDR3 size: 16 residues. V dropped 4 bases and J dropped 4 bases, with 21 bases sitting between them. A word on this clone: The antigen is unknown. The sample has other DNA sequences that encode this CDR3 too.

Both 60 Vbeta primers and 13 Jbeta primers went into the PCR. Profiled with immunoSEQ multiplex PCR; TCRdb holds only in-frame clones, not every one. The sample shows fewer than 200,000 clones, 82% of them seen only once. The sequence derives from a male donor in good health and CMV-seronegative. This chain links TRBV5-1 with TRBJ2-7, with D maybe TRBD2 (5 bases). The sample comprised PBMCs. The CDR3, as DNA: TGCGCCAGCAGCCTAGGGCAGGAGGCGGGCCGATACGAGCAGTACTTC. It specifies CASSLGQEAGRYEQYF.